A single sample is the source of the 2 T cell receptor beta chains below, sequenced in a study of chemoradiotherapy in HPV16-positive cancers. Some clones are missing from TCRdb's copy, which holds only in-frame ones; the method was immunoSEQ multiplex PCR. The table has some 13,000 clones, about three fifths seen once; the top ten hold approximately 15%. Sampling was done from a patient who underwent chemoradiotherapy. The receptors shown here come from a human donor with HPV-associated anogenital cancer.

The rearrangement uses TRBV15 and TRBJ2-1; possibly TRBD1 for D (6 bases). Trimming took off 0 bases at V and 5 bases at J, with 14 bases between the two ends. The CDR3 contains 16 residues. The germline gives CDR1 LNHNV, CDR2 YYDKDF (reference sequence). The CDR3 region is CATSRDGQGKNNEQFF. The CDR3, as DNA: TGTGCCACCAGCAGAGATGGGCAGGGGAAGAACAATGAGCAGTTCTTC. The full variable domain, its missing parts supplied by reference TRBV15 and TRBJ2-1, is DAMVIQNPRYQVTQFGKPVTLSCSQTLNHNVMYWYQQKSSQAPKLLFHYYDKDFNNEADTPDNFQSRRPNTSFCFLDIRSPGLGDTAMYLCATSRDGQGKNNEQFFGPGTRLTVL.

In its sample, this clone was seen a few times. V usage is TRBV4-1 and J usage is TRBJ2-6; D might be TRBD2 (5 bases). The V and J ends lost 5 bases and 8 bases respectively, with 16 bases between them. Germline lookup yields CDR1 MGHRA and CDR2 YSYEKL. The CDR3 has 15 amino acids. CDR3 sequence (DNA): TGCGCCAGCAGCTTAAGCCAATTCGGGACCAACGTCCTGACTTTC. Translation gives CASSLSQFGTNVLTF.